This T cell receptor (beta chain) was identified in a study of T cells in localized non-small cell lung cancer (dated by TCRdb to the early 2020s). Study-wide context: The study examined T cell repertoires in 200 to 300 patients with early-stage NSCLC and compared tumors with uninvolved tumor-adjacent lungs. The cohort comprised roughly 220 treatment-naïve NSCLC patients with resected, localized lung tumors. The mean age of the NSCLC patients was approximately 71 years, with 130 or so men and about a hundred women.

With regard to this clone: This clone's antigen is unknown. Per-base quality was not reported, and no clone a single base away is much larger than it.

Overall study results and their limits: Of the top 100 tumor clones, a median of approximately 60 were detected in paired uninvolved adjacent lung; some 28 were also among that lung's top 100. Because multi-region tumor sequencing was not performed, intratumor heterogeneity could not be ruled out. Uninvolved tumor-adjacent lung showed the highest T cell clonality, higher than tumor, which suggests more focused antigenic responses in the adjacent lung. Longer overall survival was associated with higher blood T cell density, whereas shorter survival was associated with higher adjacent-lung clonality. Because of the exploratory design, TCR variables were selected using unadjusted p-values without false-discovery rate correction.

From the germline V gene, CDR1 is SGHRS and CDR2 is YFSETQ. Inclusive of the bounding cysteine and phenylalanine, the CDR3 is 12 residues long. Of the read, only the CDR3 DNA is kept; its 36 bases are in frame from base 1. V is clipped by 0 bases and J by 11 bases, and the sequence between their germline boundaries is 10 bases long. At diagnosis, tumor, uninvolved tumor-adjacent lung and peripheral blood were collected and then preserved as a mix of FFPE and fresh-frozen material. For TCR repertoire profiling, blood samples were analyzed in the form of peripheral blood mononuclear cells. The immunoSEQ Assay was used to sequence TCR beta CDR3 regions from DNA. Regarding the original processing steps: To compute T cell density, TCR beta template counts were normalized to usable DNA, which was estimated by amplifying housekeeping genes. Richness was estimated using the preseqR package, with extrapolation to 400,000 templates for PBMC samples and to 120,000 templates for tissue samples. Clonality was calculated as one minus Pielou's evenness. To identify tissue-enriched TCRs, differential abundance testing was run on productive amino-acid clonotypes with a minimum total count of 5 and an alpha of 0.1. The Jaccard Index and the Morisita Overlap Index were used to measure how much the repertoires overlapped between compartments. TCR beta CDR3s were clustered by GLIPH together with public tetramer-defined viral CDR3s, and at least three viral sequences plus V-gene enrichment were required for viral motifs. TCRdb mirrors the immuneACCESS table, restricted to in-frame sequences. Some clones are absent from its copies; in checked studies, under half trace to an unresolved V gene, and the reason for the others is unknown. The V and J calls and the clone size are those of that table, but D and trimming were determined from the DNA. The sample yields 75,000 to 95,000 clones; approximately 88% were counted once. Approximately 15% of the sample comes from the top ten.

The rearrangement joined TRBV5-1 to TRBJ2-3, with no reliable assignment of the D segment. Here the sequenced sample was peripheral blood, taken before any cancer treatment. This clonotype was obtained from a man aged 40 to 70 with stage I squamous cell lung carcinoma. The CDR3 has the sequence CASSLGEPRQYF. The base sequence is TGCGCCAGCAGCTTGGGTGAGCCTCGGCAGTATTTT.